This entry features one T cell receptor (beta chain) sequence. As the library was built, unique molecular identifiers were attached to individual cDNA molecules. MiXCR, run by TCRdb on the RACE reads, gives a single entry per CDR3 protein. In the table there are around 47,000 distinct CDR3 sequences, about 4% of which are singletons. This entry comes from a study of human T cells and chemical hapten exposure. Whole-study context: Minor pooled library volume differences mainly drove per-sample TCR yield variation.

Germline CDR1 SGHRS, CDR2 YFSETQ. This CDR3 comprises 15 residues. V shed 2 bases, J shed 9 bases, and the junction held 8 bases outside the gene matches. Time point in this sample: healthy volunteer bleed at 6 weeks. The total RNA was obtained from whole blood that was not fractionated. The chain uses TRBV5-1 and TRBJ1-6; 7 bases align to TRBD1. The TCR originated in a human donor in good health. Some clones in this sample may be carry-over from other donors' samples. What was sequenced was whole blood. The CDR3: CASSLDGTVTSPLHF. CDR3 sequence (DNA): TGCGCCAGCAGCTTAGACGGGACAGTAACTTCACCCCTCCACTTT. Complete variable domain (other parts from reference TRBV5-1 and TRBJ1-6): KAGVTQTPRYLIKTRGQQVTLSCSPISGHRSVSWYQQTPGQGLQFLFEYFSETQRNKGNFPGRFSGRQFSNSRSEMNVSTLELGDSALYLCASSLDGTVTSPLHFGNGTRLTVT.